This TCR beta chain was retrieved from a study of shared clonotypes between healthy human individuals. Sequencing of unsorted PBMC DNA was carried out using ten immunoSEQ deep assay plates. TCRdb's copy holds only in-frame clones and misses some; the assay was immunoSEQ multiplex PCR. The sample yields 400,000 to 500,000 clones, 70% to 80% seen once. Looked up from germline, CDR1 is LNHDA and CDR2 is SQIVND (reference sequence). Trimming removed 3 bases at V and 1 base at J, with 14 bases between. CDR3 length: 16 residues. This TCR derives from a middle-aged woman in good health. Some clones in this sample may be carry-over from other donors' samples. Sequencing was performed on PBMCs. The chain couples TRBV19 to TRBJ2-3, with D possibly being TRBD1 (6 bases). The CDR3 loop reads CASSILGSGGTDTQYF. In DNA, the CDR3 is TGTGCCAGTAGTATTCTGGGGTCAGGGGGCACAGATACGCAGTATTTT.